This T cell receptor (beta chain) derives from a study of cytomegalovirus exposure and HLA in healthy donors. Study as a whole: In a later analysis, it was reported that the roughly 120 validation repertoires had been produced on the same platform as the 700 or so repertoires belonging to the first cohort.

The CDR3 has 16 residues. Trimming pared 0 bases from V and 4 bases from J, leaving 14 bases between. Per germline, CDR1 SGHRS and CDR2 YFSETQ. Clones were sequenced by immunoSEQ multiplex PCR, and TCRdb holds only the in-frame ones, with some missing. Among some 210,000 clones listed, around 90% were seen once. As regards this clone: What it binds is not known.

Study-level results: In a later analysis, first-cohort TCR clusters were found to tend to co-occur in the approximately 110 validation repertoires. The study listed under 200 cytomegalovirus-associated TCR beta chains.

This sequence originates from a woman aged 18-35 years in good health and CMV-seropositive. J is TRBJ2-1 and V is TRBV5-1; D unresolved. Source material: PBMCs. CDR3 bases: TGCGCCAGCAGCTTGGCCCACCCAGGAAGGTACAATGAGCAGTTCTTC. Encoded protein: CASSLAHPGRYNEQFF.